The rows below give T cell receptor beta chains drawn from one sample of a study of blood T cell repertoires in COVID-19. Assay used: immunoSEQ multiplex PCR; TCRdb lists only in-frame clones, some missing. In the table there are tens of thousands of clones, over 85% of which are singletons. The sequenced material came from peripheral blood. The receptors come from a man aged 55 to 70 with acute or convalescent COVID-19. CDR3s include the opening cysteine and the closing phenylalanine or tryptophan.

cdr3_length	v_call	j_call	cdr3_aa
16	TRBV6-5	TRBJ1-2	CASSNLQGAPWFGYTF
16	TRBV5-1	TRBJ1-1	CASSLRQGLPGTEAFF
17	TRBV4-2	TRBJ1-4	CASSQAPMSVPNEKLFF
13	TRBV6-5	TRBJ1-5	CASRGTADQPQHF
13	TRBV6-5	TRBJ1-3	CASGSTGGNTIYF
11	TRBV29-1	TRBJ1-1	CSVEIGVGAFF
14	TRBV5-1	TRBJ2-3	CASSSTIPGDTQYF
15	TRBV4-1	TRBJ2-3	CASSQDGGAIDTQYF
15	TRBV2	TRBJ1-5	CASSDQTYSNQPQHF
13	TRBV7-9	TRBJ2-7	CASSATSSYEQYF
14	TRBV30	TRBJ1-6	CAWSVKEENSPLHF
15	TRBV7-2	TRBJ1-2	CASSLSGTSNYGYTF
15	TRBV6-1	TRBJ1-2	CASSERTGGFGGYTF
13	TRBV5-6	TRBJ1-1	CASSFRGSTEAFF
13	TRBV19	TRBJ1-1	CASNEVGRIEAFF
14	TRBV5-1	TRBJ1-1	CASSLDRGDTEAFF
14	TRBV19	TRBJ2-2	CASSISLGTGELFF
15	TRBV2	TRBJ2-1	CASSANRARGNEQFF
15	TRBV19	TRBJ2-1	CASSIAGAGGEEQFF
13	TRBV29-1	TRBJ1-2	CSVVRGSDYGYTF
15	TRBV11-2	TRBJ1-1	CASSLGQAGDTEAFF
15	TRBV5-1	TRBJ1-4	CASKLGGPTNEKLFF
16	TRBV27	TRBJ1-6	CASSLGQGARNSPLHF
13	TRBV6-5	TRBJ1-2	CASSYVTGSGYTF
15	TRBV5-1	TRBJ2-3	CASSPGQARDLGQYF
12	TRBV29-1	TRBJ1-1	CSVETGRTEAFF
13	TRBV5-4	TRBJ2-3	CASSLRGTDTQYF
14	TRBV27	TRBJ1-5	CASSPGTGFQPQHF
14	TRBV19	TRBJ2-7	CASTPQGRFYEQYF
13	TRBV30	TRBJ1-1	CAWRRHQMTEAFF
14	TRBV5-1	TRBJ1-5	CASSPTGGDQPQHF
14	TRBV9	TRBJ1-5	CASSGDSSNQPQHF
14	TRBV15	TRBJ1-5	CATREQMGNQPQHF
16	TRBV19	TRBJ1-2	CASSPAVWGASYGYTF
15	TRBV19	TRBJ1-2	CASSPQGDGYYGYTF
15	TRBV19	TRBJ1-6	CASSISRQGGSPLHF
14	TRBV5-6	TRBJ1-5	CASSLGGPGQPQHF
15	TRBV27	TRBJ2-7	CASSLLSGPLYEQYF
12	TRBV6-2/TRBV6-3	TRBJ1-6	CASSSAGSPLHF
14	TRBV3-1/TRBV3-2	TRBJ2-5	CASSQTIASETQYF
12	TRBV5-1	TRBJ1-1	CASRSTEREAFF
13	TRBV29-1	TRBJ1-2	CSVDDRGLDGYTF
14	TRBV27	TRBJ1-6	CASRGMTGRSPLHF
14	TRBV19	TRBJ2-1	CASSWGQSHNEQFF
14	TRBV3-1/TRBV3-2	TRBJ2-5	CASSHIAGRETQYF
15	TRBV10-3	TRBJ2-5	CAISELGQDQETQYF
14	TRBV19	TRBJ1-6	CASSIDRIDSPLHF
14	TRBV3-1/TRBV3-2	TRBJ2-3	CASSTSTSTDTQYF
15	TRBV27	TRBJ1-3	CASSPRGGSGNTIYF
15	TRBV7-9	TRBJ1-2	CASSLRDSENYGYTF
15	TRBV5-5	TRBJ2-4	CASSGTGGAGNIQYF
16	TRBV18	TRBJ2-3	CASSPGTSGGADTQYF
16	TRBV4-2	TRBJ1-4	CASSRRTGVNNEKLFF
15	TRBV7-8	TRBJ2-1	CASSLPAGAYNEQFF